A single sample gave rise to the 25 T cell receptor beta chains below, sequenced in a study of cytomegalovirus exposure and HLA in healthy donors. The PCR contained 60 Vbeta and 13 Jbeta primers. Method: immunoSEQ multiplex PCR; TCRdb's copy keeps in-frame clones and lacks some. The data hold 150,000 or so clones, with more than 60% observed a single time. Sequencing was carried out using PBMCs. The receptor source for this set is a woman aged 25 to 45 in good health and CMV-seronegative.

DNA of the CDR3: TGCGCCAGCAGCTTGGCCCGGAGGCGAAGCTCCTACAATGAGCAGTTCTTC. It specifies CASSLARRRSSYNEQFF. V usage is TRBV5-1 and J usage is TRBJ2-1; perhaps TRBD2 as D (5 bases). The germline V gene has CDR1 SGHRS and CDR2 YFSETQ. The CDR3 runs 17 residues. V dropped 0 bases and J dropped 0 bases, with 13 bases sitting between them.

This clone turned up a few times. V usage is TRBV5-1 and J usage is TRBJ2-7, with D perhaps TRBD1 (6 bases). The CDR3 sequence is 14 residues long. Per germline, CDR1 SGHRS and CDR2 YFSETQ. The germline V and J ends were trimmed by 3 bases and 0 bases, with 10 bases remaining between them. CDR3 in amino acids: CASSSWTDSYEQYF. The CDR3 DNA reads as TGCGCCAGCAGCTCCTGGACAGACTCCTACGAGCAGTACTTC. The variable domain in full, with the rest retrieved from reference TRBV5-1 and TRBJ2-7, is KAGVTQTPRYLIKTRGQQVTLSCSPISGHRSVSWYQQTPGQGLQFLFEYFSETQRNKGNFPGRFSGRQFSNSRSEMNVSTLELGDSALYLCASSSWTDSYEQYFGPGTRLTVT.

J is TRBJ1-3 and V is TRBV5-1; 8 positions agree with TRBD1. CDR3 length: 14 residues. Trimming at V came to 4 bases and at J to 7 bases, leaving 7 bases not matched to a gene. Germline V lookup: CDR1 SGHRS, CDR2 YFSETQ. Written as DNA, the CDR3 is TGCGCCAGCAGCCCCGGACAGGGTTGGAACACCATATATTTT. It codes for CASSPGQGWNTIYF.

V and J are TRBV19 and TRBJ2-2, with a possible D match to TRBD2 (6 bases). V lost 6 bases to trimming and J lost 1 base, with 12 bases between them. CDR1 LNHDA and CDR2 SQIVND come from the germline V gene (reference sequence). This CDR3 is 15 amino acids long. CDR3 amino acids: CASRPGTLNTGELFF. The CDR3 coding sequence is TGTGCCAGTAGACCCGGGACTTTGAACACCGGGGAGCTGTTTTTT.

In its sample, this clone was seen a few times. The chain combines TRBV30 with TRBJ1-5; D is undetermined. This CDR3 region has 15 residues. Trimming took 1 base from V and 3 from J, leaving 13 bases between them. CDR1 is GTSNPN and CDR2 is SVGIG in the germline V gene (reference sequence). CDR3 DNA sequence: TGTGCCTGGAGTGAGGTGGCCGGGTTCAATCAGCCCCAGCATTTT. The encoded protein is CAWSEVAGFNQPQHF.

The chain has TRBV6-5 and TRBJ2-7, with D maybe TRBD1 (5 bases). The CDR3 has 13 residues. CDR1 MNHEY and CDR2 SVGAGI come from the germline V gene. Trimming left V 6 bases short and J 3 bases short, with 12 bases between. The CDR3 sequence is CASSPRRGYEQYF. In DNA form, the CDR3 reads TGTGCCAGCAGCCCGAGAAGGGGCTACGAGCAGTACTTC.

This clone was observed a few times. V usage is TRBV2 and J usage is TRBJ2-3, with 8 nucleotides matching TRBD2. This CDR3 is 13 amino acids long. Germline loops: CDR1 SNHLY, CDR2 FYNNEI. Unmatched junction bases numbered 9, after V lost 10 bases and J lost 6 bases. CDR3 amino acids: CATGGIVTDTQYF. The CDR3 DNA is TGTGCCACGGGGGGGATTGTCACGGATACGCAGTATTTT.

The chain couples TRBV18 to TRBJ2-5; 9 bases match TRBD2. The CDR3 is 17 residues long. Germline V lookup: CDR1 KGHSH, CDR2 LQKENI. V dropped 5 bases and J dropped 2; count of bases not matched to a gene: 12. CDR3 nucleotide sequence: TGTGCCAGCTCAGTTCGAGTTGGTGCGGGGGGGCAAGAGACCCAGTACTTC. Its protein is CASSVRVGAGGQETQYF.

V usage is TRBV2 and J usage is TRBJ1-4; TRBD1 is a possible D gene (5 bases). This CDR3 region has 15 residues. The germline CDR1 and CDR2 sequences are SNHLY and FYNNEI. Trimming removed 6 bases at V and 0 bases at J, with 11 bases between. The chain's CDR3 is CASRRTGATNEKLFF. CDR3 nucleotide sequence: TGTGCCAGCAGAAGGACGGGGGCAACTAATGAAAAACTGTTTTTT.

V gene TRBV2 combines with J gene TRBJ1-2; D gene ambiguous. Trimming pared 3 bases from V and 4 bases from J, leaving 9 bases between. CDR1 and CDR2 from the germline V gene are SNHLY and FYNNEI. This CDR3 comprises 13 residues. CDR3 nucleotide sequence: TGTGCCAGCAGTGAGACATCCGTCTATGGCTACACCTTC. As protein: CASSETSVYGYTF.

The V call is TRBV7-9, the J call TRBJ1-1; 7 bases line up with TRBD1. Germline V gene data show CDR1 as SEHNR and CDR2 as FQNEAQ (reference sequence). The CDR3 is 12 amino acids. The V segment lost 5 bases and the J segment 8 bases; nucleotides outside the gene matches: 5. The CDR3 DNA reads TGTGCCAGCAGCCTGGGGACAGCCGAAGCTTTCTTT. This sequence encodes CASSLGTAEAFF. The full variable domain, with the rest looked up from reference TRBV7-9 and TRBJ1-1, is DTGVSQNPRHKITKRGQNVTFRCDPISEHNRLYWYRQTLGQGPEFLTYFQNEAQLEKSRLLSDRFSAERPKGSFSTLEIQRTEQGDSAMYLCASSLGTAEAFFGQGTRLTVV.

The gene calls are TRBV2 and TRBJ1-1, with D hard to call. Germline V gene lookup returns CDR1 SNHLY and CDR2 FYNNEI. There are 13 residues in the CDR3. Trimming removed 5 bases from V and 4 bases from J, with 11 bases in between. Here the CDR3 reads CASSPGPFTEAFF. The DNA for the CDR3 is TGTGCCAGCAGTCCAGGCCCATTCACTGAAGCTTTCTTT.

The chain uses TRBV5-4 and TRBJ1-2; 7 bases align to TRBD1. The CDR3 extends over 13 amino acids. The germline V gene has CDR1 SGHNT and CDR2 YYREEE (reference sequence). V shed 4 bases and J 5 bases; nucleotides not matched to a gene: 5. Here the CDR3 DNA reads TGTGCCAGCAGCGGACAGGCTTCTTATGGCTACACCTTC. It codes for CASSGQASYGYTF.

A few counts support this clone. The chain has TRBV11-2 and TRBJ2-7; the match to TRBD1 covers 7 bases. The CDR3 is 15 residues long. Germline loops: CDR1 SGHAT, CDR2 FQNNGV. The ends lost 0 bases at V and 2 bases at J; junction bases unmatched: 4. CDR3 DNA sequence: TGTGCCAGCAGCTTAGATTACAGGGGCCCCTACGAGCAGTACTTC. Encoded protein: CASSLDYRGPYEQYF.

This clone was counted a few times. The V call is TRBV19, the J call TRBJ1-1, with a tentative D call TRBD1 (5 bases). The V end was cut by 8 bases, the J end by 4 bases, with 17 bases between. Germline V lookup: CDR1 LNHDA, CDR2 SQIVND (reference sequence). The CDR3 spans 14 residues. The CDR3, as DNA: TGTGCCAGTTATCGCGACGTAGACAGCACTGAAGCTTTCTTT. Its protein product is CASYRDVDSTEAFF.

CDR3 sequence reads: CASSYAGISGNTIYF. The DNA of the CDR3 is TGTGCCAGCAGTTACGCGGGGATCTCTGGAAACACCATATATTTT. The chain uses TRBV6-5 and TRBJ1-3; no definite D call. V lost 2 bases, J lost 0 bases, and 8 bases lay in between. The CDR3 runs to 15 residues. Germline V gene sequence: CDR1 MNHEY, CDR2 SVGAGI.

The CDR3 DNA reads TGTGCCAGCAGCCAGACAGGGGTAGACAATCAGCCCCAGCATTTT. Protein product: CASSQTGVDNQPQHF. The chain uses TRBV6-5 and TRBJ1-5; 8 bases are a match to TRBD1. The germline gives CDR1 MNHEY, CDR2 SVGAGI. V trimming: 6 bases; J trimming: 3 bases; junction bases outside the gene matches: 7. This CDR3 region has 15 residues.

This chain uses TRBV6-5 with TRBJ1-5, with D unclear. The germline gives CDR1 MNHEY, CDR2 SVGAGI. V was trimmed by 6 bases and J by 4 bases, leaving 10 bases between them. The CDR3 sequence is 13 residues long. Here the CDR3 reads CASSHPANQPQHF. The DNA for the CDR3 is TGTGCCAGCAGCCATCCTGCGAATCAGCCCCAGCATTTT.

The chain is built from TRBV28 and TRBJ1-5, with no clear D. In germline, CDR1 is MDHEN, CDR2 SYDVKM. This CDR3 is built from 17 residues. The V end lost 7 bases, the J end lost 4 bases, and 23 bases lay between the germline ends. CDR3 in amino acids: CASTSRGAGMRNQPQHF. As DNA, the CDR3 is TGTGCCAGCACGTCCCGAGGCGCCGGGATGAGGAATCAGCCCCAGCATTTT.

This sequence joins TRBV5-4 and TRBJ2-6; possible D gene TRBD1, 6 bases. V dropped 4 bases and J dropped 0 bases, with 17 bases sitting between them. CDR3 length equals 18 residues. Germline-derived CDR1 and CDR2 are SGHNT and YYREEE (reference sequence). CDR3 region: CASSHLPGVLSGANVLTF. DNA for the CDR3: TGTGCCAGCAGCCATCTACCAGGGGTCCTCTCTGGGGCCAACGTCCTGACTTTC.

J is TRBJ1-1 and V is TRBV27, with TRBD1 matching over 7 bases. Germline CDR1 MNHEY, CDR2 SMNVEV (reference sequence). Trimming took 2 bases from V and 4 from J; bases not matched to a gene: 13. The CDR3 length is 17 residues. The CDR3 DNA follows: TGTGCCAGCAGTTTAGGTGGCGGACAGGCCTATAGCACTGAAGCTTTCTTT. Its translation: CASSLGGGQAYSTEAFF.

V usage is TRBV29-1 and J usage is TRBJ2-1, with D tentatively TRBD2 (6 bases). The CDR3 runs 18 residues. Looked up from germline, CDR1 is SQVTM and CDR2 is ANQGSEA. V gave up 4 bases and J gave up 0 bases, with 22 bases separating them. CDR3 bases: TGCAGCGTTGTACTCCCGACGGGACTGCAGAACTCCTACAATGAGCAGTTCTTC. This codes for CSVVLPTGLQNSYNEQFF.

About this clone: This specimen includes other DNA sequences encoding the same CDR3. The CDR3 DNA follows: TGTGCCAGCAGCTCGACAGTAATGAACACTGAAGCTTTCTTT. It codes for CASSSTVMNTEAFF. The rearrangement joins TRBV5-4 to TRBJ1-1; D possibly corresponds to TRBD1 (5 bases). Germline V CDR1 and CDR2: SGHNT, YYREEE (reference sequence). Trimming cost V 3 bases and J 0 bases, with 9 bases left between them. CDR3 length equals 14 residues. The entire variable domain, with the rest obtained from reference TRBV5-4 and TRBJ1-1, is as follows: ETGVTQSPTHLIKTRGQQVTLRCSSQSGHNTVSWYQQALGQGPQFIFQYYREEENGRGNFPPRFSGLQFPNYSSELNVNALELDDSALYLCASSSTVMNTEAFFGQGTRLTVV.

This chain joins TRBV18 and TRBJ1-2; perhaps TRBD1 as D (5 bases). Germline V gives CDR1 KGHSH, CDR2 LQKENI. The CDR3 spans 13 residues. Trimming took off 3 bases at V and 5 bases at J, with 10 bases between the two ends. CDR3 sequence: CASSPERGYGYTF. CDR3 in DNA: TGTGCCAGCTCACCGGAAAGGGGTTATGGCTACACCTTC.

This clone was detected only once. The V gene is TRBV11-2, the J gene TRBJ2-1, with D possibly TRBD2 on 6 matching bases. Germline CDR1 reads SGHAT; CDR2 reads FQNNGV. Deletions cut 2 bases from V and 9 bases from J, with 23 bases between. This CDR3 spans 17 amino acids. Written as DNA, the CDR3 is TGTGCCAGCAGCTTACCACCCGGGACTGCGGTGGAGGGTGAGCAGTTCTTC. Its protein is CASSLPPGTAVEGEQFF.